What follows are 23 T cell receptor beta chains derived from one specimen sequenced in a study of T-cell memory formation after mild COVID-19. TCRdb analysed the 5' RACE reads with MiXCR anew, one entry per CDR3 protein. The sample has approximately 500,000 distinct CDR3 sequences, roughly 25% seen once. Input material: PBMCs or a T cell subset sorted from them (not recorded which). The origin of the receptors is an adult woman who had mild COVID-19 (a few samples of this study predate the infection). Cell type and time point are not known.

This clonotype has a handful of counts. The chain joins TRBV7-8 to TRBJ1-5, with D perhaps matching TRBD1 (5 bases). The V end lost 3 bases, the J end lost 5 bases, and 8 bases lay between the germline ends. CDR1 and CDR2 (germline): SGHVS, FQNEAQ. The CDR3 spans 13 residues. CDR3 sequence (DNA): TGTGCCAGCAGCTTGGGGCCCGATCAGCCCCAGCATTTT. Protein: CASSLGPDQPQHF.

The chain is built from TRBV7-2 and TRBJ2-5; tentatively, D is TRBD1 (5 bases). V dropped 5 bases and J dropped 5 bases, with 12 bases sitting between them. CDR3 size: 13 residues. CDR1 and CDR2 (germline): SGHTA, FQGNSA. CDR3 loop: CASSAGLGETQYF. DNA of the CDR3: TGTGCCAGCAGCGCAGGGTTGGGGGAGACCCAGTACTTC.

The chain has TRBV7-9 and TRBJ2-3; the D gene is possibly TRBD2 (5 bases). The V gene's germline CDR1 is SEHNR and CDR2 FQNEAQ (reference sequence). The CDR3 runs to 14 residues. V was trimmed by 6 bases and J by 0 bases, leaving 10 bases between them. Written as DNA, the CDR3 is TGTGCCAGCAGGCGTCGGGGTAGCACAGATACGCAGTATTTT. Protein product: CASRRRGSTDTQYF.

V usage is TRBV24-1 and J usage is TRBJ2-1, with D uncertain. The CDR3 length is 12 residues. Germline CDR1 KGHDR, CDR2 SFDVKD. Trimming removed 6 bases from V and 7 bases from J, with 9 bases in between. CDR3 coding DNA: TGTGCCACCAGTTCTGGGTGGAATGAGCAGTTCTTC. It specifies CATSSGWNEQFF.

This clonotype has only a few counts. The J gene is TRBJ2-7, the V gene TRBV6-4, with 9 bases lining up with TRBD2. CDR3 size: 15 residues. Germline trimming cut 3 bases from V and 3 bases from J; bases unmatched to any gene: 6. Germline CDR1 reads MRHNA; CDR2 reads SNTAGT. The chain's CDR3 is CASSEAGGKVYEQYF. As DNA, the CDR3 is TGTGCCAGCAGTGAAGCGGGGGGCAAGGTCTACGAGCAGTACTTC.

The genes are TRBV5-6 and TRBJ2-3; no clear D gene. The CDR3 consists of 14 residues. Trimming pared 2 bases from V and 6 bases from J, leaving 13 bases between. The V gene's germline CDR1 is SGHDT and CDR2 YYEEEE. CDR3 DNA sequence: TGTGCCAGCAGCTTCCCGGGTAAGAGGGATACGCAGTATTTT. Protein sequence: CASSFPGKRDTQYF.

The chain recombines TRBV7-2 with TRBJ2-2, with 13 bases fitting TRBD2. The CDR3 has 18 residues. Germline lookup yields CDR1 SGHTA and CDR2 FQGNSA. Trimming cost V 5 bases and J 5 bases; bases outside gene matches: 11. The CDR3 DNA reads TGTGCCAGCAGCGCTTCTCGCAGGGGACTAGCGGGAACCGGGGAGCTGTTTTTT. Residues: CASSASRRGLAGTGELFF.

J is TRBJ2-1 and V is TRBV4-1; 7 positions agree with TRBD2. V lost 0 bases, J lost 1 base, and 6 bases stayed unmatched. From germline, CDR1 is MGHRA and CDR2 YSYEKL. The CDR3 has 17 amino acids. The CDR3 DNA follows: TGCGCCAGCAGCCAAGATCATGGGACTAAGTCCTACAATGAGCAGTTCTTC. It encodes CASSQDHGTKSYNEQFF.

This clonotype occurred once. The chain links TRBV5-1 to TRBJ2-5; 9 bases match TRBD1. V dropped 6 bases and J dropped 7; count of bases not matched to a gene: 13. The CDR3 runs 15 residues. Germline assignment: CDR1 SGHRS and CDR2 YFSETQ. The CDR3 loop reads CASTLLGDRAATQYF. The CDR3 DNA is TGCGCCAGCACCCTCCTGGGGGACAGGGCGGCGACCCAGTACTTC.

The chain links TRBV7-9 to TRBJ2-5; D may correspond to TRBD1 or TRBD2 (5 bases each). CDR3 length equals 13 residues. Between the trimmed V and J ends, which lost 3 bases and 7 bases, there was a span of 12 bases. The V gene's germline CDR1 is SEHNR and CDR2 FQNEAQ (reference sequence). The CDR3, as DNA: TGTGCCAGCAGCTTGGAGTCTGGGGGGACCCAGTACTTC. Its protein is CASSLESGGTQYF.

This clonotype was counted a few times. The CDR3 DNA reads as TGTGCCAGCAGCCCCCTCGACGCCAGGTCGGGCGGGGAGCTGTTTTTT. It encodes CASSPLDARSGGELFF. The rearrangement joins TRBV7-9 to TRBJ2-2; D is uncertain. The CDR3 spans 16 residues. Germline V gene lookup returns CDR1 SEHNR and CDR2 FQNEAQ (reference sequence). With 5 bases removed from V and 7 bases from J, the gap between germline ends came to 20 bases.

This clonotype occurred once. The V gene is TRBV7-9, the J gene TRBJ2-4; TRBD2 matches 11 bases. The ends lost 3 bases at V and 6 bases at J; junction bases unmatched: 10. In germline, CDR1 is SEHNR, CDR2 FQNEAQ (reference sequence). This CDR3 has 17 residues. CDR3 sequence reads: CASSFPLAGEKGNIQYF. The CDR3 DNA sequence: TGTGCCAGCAGCTTCCCACTAGCGGGAGAGAAGGGAAACATTCAGTACTTC.

This chain uses TRBV11-2 with TRBJ2-5, with 9 bases lining up with TRBD1. Germline trimming cut 4 bases from V and 5 bases from J; bases unmatched to any gene: 8. In germline, CDR1 is SGHAT, CDR2 FQNNGV. The CDR3 covers 15 residues. The CDR3 loop reads CASSSYRGRGETQYF. CDR3 nucleotides: TGTGCCAGCAGCTCCTACAGGGGGCGGGGGGAGACCCAGTACTTC. Filled out from reference TRBV11-2 and TRBJ2-5, the complete variable domain reads EAGVAQSPRYKIIEKRQSVAFWCNPISGHATLYWYQQILGQGPKLLIQFQNNGVVDDSQLPKDRFSAERLKGVDSTLKIQPAKLEDSAVYLCASSSYRGRGETQYFGPGTRLLVL.

The chain links TRBV27 to TRBJ1-2, with D perhaps matching TRBD1 (6 bases). This CDR3 is built from 15 residues. V was shortened by 2 bases and J by 4 bases, with 14 bases between the two germline ends. Germline V gives CDR1 MNHEY, CDR2 SMNVEV (reference sequence). The CDR3 spells CASSLLGDNTYGYTF. The CDR3 region has the DNA TGTGCCAGCAGTTTACTGGGGGACAATACCTATGGCTACACCTTC.

This clonotype has only one observation. The chain employs TRBV15 and TRBJ1-2; 10 bases fit TRBD1. Germline trimming cut 0 bases from V and 5 bases from J; bases unmatched to any gene: 3. The CDR3 covers 15 residues. CDR1 and CDR2 from the germline V gene are LNHNV and YYDKDF (reference sequence). Here the CDR3 DNA reads TGTGCCACCAGCAGAGATCGGACAGGGGGGTATGGCTACACCTTC. It specifies CATSRDRTGGYGYTF. Complete variable domain (other parts from reference TRBV15 and TRBJ1-2): DAMVIQNPRYQVTQFGKPVTLSCSQTLNHNVMYWYQQKSSQAPKLLFHYYDKDFNNEADTPDNFQSRRPNTSFCFLDIRSPGLGDTAMYLCATSRDRTGGYGYTFGSGTRLTVV.

The chain employs TRBV12-3 or TRBV12-4 and TRBJ1-5; 7 nucleotides agree with TRBD1. V was pared by 5 bases and J by 11 bases, with 9 bases of the junction left unmatched. CDR3 length: 13 residues. The DNA for the CDR3 is TGTGCCAGCAGTCAACAGGGGAGGGCGACCCAGCATTTT. Protein sequence: CASSQQGRATQHF.

The V gene is TRBV3-1, the J gene TRBJ1-1, with unresolved D. This CDR3 contains 14 residues. Per the germline V gene, CDR1 is LGHDT and CDR2 is YNNKEL (reference sequence). Trimming took 4 bases from V and 10 from J, leaving 19 bases between them. The CDR3 loop reads CASSLTVEVSGAFF. For the CDR3, the DNA is TGTGCCAGCAGCCTGACTGTAGAGGTGAGTGGAGCTTTCTTT.

The chain links TRBV7-2 to TRBJ2-5; 9 bases fit TRBD1. Per the germline V gene, CDR1 is SGHTA and CDR2 is FQGNSA. The CDR3 length is 15 residues. Germline trimming cut 3 bases from V and 4 bases from J; bases unmatched to any gene: 6. The CDR3 here is CASSFIGDRAETQYF. In DNA, the CDR3 is TGTGCCAGCAGCTTCATAGGGGACAGGGCAGAGACCCAGTACTTC.

The gene calls are TRBV24-1 and TRBJ2-2; D might be TRBD1 (6 bases). Trimming removed 5 bases from V and 3 bases from J, with 9 bases in between. The V gene's germline CDR1 is KGHDR and CDR2 SFDVKD. The CDR3 extends over 14 amino acids. The CDR3 nucleotides are TGTGCCACCAGTGCGACAGGATACACCGGGGAGCTGTTTTTT. This codes for CATSATGYTGELFF.

This chain joins TRBV3-1 and TRBJ1-2, with 9 bases that match TRBD1. The CDR3 consists of 15 residues. The J segment lost 2 bases and the V segment lost 4 bases, leaving 5 bases of the junction unmatched. Germline V gene sequence: CDR1 LGHDT, CDR2 YNNKEL (reference sequence). The CDR3 sequence is CASSPKTGGNYGYTF. The CDR3 DNA is TGTGCCAGCAGCCCTAAGACAGGGGGGAACTATGGCTACACCTTC.

This clonotype has more than one count but fewer than ten. V is TRBV5-1 and J is TRBJ2-3; D is uncertain. Between the trimmed V and J ends, which lost 4 bases and 11 bases, there was a span of 5 bases. Germline loops: CDR1 SGHRS, CDR2 YFSETQ. This CDR3 contains 9 residues. CDR3 region: CASSPLQYF. CDR3 nucleotides: TGCGCCAGCAGCCCTTTGCAGTATTTT. The entire variable domain, with the rest obtained from reference TRBV5-1 and TRBJ2-3, is as follows: KAGVTQTPRYLIKTRGQQVTLSCSPISGHRSVSWYQQTPGQGLQFLFEYFSETQRNKGNFPGRFSGRQFSNSRSEMNVSTLELGDSALYLCASSPLQYFGPGTRLTVL.

This clonotype was observed a handful of times. The chain's CDR3 is CATSGTSNTEAFF. CDR3 nucleotide sequence: TGTGCCACCAGTGGGACGTCGAACACTGAAGCTTTCTTT. This rearrangement joins TRBV24-1 to TRBJ1-1; unclear D gene. V was clipped by 5 bases and J by 1 base, with 7 bases between them. The length of the CDR3 is 13 residues. Germline V gene sequence: CDR1 KGHDR, CDR2 SFDVKD.

The chain recombines TRBV7-8 with TRBJ2-3, with 7 positions matching TRBD2. Germline-derived CDR1 and CDR2 are SGHVS and FQNEAQ. V lost 0 bases, J lost 1 base, and 7 bases stayed unmatched. This CDR3 is 17 amino acids long. The CDR3 here is CASSLAMSSGRTDTQYF. CDR3 in DNA: TGTGCCAGCAGCTTAGCCATGTCTAGCGGTCGCACAGATACGCAGTATTTT. Together with reference TRBV7-8 and TRBJ2-3, the CDR3 gives the full variable domain: GAGVSQSPRYKVAKRGQDVALRCDPISGHVSLFWYQQALGQGPEFLTYFQNEAQLDKSGLPSDRFFAERPEGSVSTLKIQRTQQEDSAVYLCASSLAMSSGRTDTQYFGPGTRLTVL.